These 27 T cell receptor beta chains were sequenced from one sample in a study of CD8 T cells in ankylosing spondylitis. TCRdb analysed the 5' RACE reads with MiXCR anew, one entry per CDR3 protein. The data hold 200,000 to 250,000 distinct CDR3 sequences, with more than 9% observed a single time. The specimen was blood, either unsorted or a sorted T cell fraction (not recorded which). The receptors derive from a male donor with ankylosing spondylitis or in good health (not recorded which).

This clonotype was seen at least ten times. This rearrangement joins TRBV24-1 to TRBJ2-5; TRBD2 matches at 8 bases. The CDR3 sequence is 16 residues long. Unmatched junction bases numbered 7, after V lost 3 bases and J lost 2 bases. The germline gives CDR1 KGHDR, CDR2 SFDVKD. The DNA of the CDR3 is TGTGCCACCAGTGATACGATGCGGGGGGAACAAGAGACCCAGTACTTC. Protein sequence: CATSDTMRGEQETQYF.

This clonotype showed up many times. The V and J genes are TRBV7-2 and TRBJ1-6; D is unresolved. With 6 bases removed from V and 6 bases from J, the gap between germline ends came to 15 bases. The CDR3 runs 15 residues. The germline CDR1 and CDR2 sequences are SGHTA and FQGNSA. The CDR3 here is CASSEQPQLNSPLHF. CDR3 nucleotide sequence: TGTGCCAGCAGTGAGCAACCGCAGCTTAATTCACCCCTCCACTTT.

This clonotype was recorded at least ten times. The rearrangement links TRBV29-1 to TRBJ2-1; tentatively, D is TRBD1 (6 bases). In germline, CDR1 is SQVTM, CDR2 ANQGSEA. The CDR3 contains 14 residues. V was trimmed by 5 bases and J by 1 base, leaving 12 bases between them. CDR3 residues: CSVNREVSYNEQFF. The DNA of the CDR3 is TGCAGCGTTAACAGGGAAGTTTCCTACAATGAGCAGTTCTTC.

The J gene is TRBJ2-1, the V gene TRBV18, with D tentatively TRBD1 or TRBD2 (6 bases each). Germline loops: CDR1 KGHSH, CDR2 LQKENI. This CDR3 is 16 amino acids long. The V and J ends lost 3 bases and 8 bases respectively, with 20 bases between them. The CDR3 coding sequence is TGTGCCAGCTCACCCACTATGGGGGGCTCCGGGGATGAGCAGTTCTTC. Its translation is CASSPTMGGSGDEQFF.

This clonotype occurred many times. The CDR3 protein is CASSRSGRAQETQYF. CDR3 nucleotide sequence: TGTGCCAGCAGTCGTAGCGGACGAGCCCAAGAGACCCAGTACTTC. The chain has TRBV28 and TRBJ2-5; maybe TRBD2 (6 bases). The CDR3 runs to 15 residues. Germline V CDR1 and CDR2: MDHEN, SYDVKM. Trimming shortened V by 5 bases and J by 1 base, and 14 bases separated the two germline ends.

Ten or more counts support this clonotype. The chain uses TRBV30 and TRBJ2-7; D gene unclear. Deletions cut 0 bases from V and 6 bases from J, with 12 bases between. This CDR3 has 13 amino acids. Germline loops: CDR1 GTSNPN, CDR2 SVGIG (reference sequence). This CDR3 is CAWSVGVWAEQYF. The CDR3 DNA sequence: TGTGCCTGGAGTGTAGGCGTGTGGGCCGAGCAGTACTTC.

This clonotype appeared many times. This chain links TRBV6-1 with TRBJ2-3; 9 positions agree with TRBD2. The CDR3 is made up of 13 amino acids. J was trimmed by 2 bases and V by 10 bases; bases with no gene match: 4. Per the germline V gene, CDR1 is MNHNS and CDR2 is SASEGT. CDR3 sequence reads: CATQRGVTDTQYF. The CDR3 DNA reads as TGTGCCACCCAGCGGGGGGTCACAGATACGCAGTATTTT.

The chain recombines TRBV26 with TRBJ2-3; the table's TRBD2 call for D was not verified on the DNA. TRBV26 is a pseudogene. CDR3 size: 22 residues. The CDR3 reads CASSSSQGLTSGGATSGDTQYF. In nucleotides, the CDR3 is TGTGCCAGCAGTTCTTCCCAGGGGTTGACTAGCGGGGGGGCCACTTCGGGCGATACGCAGTATTTT.

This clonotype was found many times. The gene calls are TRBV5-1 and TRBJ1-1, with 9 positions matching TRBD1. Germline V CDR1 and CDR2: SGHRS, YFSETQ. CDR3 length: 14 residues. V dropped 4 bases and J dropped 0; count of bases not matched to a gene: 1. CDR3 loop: CASSGDRVNTEAFF. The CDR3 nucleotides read TGCGCCAGCAGCGGGGACAGGGTGAACACTGAAGCTTTCTTT.

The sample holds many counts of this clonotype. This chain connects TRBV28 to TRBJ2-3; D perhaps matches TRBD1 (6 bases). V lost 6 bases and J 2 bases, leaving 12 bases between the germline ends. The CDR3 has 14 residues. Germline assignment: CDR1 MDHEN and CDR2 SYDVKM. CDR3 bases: TGTGCCAGCAGCCCTGGGGGCCCCACAGATACGCAGTATTTT. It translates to CASSPGGPTDTQYF.

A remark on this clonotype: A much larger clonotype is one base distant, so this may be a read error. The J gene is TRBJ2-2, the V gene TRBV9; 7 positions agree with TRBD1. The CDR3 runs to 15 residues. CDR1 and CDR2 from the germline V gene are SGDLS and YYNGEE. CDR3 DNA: TGTGCCAGCAGCGTTCCAGGGGGAACCACCGGGGACCTGTTTTTT. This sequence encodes CASSVPGGTTGDLFF.

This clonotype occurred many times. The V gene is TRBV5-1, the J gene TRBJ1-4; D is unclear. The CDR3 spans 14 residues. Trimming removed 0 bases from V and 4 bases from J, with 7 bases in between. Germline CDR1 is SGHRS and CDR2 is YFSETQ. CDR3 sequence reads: CASSLDGNNEKLFF. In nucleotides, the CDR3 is TGCGCCAGCAGCTTGGACGGAAATAATGAAAAACTGTTTTTT.

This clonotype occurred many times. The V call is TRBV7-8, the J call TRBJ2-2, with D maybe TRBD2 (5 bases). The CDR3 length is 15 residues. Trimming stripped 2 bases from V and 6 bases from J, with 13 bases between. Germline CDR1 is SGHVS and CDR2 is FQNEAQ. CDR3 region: CASSLRASRAGELFF. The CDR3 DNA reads TGTGCCAGCAGCTTAAGGGCTAGCCGGGCCGGGGAGCTGTTTTTT.

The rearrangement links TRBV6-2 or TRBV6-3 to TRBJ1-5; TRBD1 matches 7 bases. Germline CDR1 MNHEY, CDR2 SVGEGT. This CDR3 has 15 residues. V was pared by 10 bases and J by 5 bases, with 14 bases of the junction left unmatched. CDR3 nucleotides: TGTGCCAACAGCAGACAGGGAGGGGAGGATCAGCCCCAGCATTTT. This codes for CANSRQGGEDQPQHF.

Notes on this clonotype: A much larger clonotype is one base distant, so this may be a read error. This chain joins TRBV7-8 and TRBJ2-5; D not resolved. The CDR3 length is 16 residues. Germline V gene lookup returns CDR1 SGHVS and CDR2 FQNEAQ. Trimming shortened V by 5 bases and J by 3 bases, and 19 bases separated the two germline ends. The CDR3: CASSPTVSGREETQYF. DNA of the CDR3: TGTGCCAGCAGCCCCACAGTATCCGGAAGAGAAGAGACCCAGTACTTC.

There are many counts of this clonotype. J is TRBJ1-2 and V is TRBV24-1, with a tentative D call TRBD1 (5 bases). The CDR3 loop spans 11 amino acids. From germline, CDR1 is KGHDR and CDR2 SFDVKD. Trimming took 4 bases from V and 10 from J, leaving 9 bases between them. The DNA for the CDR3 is TGTGCCACCAGTGAGTTAGGGGTCTACACCTTC. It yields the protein CATSELGVYTF.

Here the CDR3 DNA reads TGTGCCAGCAGCTTGAGTCTCCCGTCTGGGACAGGGCTAGGCTACACCTTC. Protein product: CASSLSLPSGTGLGYTF. This chain links TRBV5-5 with TRBJ1-2; TRBD1 matches 9 bases. V lost 1 base to trimming and J lost 8 bases; unmatched junction nucleotides: 15. CDR1 and CDR2 from the germline V gene are SGHKS and YYEKEE (reference sequence). The CDR3 is made up of 17 amino acids.

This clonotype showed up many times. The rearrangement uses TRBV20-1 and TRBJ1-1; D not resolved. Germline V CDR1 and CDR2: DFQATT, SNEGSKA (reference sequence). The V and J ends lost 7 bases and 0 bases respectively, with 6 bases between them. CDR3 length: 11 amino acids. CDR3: CSGYMNTEAFF. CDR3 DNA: TGCAGTGGTTATATGAACACTGAAGCTTTCTTT.

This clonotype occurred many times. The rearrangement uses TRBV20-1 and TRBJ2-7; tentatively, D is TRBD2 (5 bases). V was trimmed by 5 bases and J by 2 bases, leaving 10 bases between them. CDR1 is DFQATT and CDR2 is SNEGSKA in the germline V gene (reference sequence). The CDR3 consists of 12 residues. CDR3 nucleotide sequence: TGCAGTGCTGACCCCGGGACCTACGAGCAGTACTTC. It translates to CSADPGTYEQYF.

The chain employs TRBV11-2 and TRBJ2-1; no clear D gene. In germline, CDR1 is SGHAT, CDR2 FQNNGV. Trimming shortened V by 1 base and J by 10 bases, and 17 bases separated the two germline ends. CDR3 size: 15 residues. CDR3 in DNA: TGTGCCAGCAGCTTAGCCGAGACTGGACGTAGGGAGCAGTTCTTC. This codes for CASSLAETGRREQFF.

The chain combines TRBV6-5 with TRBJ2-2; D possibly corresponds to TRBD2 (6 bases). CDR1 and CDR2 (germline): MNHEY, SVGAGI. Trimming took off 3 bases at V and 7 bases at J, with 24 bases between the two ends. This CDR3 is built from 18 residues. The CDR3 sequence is CASSYPNYWTKVIGELFF. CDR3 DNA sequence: TGTGCCAGCAGTTATCCCAATTATTGGACTAAGGTCATCGGGGAGCTGTTTTTT.

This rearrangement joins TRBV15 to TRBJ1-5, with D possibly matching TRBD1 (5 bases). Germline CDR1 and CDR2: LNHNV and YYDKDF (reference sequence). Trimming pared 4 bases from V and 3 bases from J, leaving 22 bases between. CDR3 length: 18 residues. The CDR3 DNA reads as TGTGCCACCAGCATTAATCGTAGAGGGGCCAACTTCAATCAGCCCCAGCATTTT. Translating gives CATSINRRGANFNQPQHF.

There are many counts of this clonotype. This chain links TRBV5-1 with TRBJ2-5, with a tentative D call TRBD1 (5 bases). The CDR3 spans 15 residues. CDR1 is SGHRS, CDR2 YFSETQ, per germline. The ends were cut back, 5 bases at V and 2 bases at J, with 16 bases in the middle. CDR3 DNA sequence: TGCGCCAGCAGTTGGCAGGGATATGAGCAAGAGACCCAGTACTTC. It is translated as CASSWQGYEQETQYF.

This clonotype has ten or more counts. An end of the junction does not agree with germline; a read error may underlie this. The CDR3 bases are TGTGCTAGCAGCTTAAGCGGGAATTCACCCCTCCACTTT. Residues: CASSLSGNSPLHF. V usage is TRBV7-7 and J usage is TRBJ1-6; D is unresolved. This CDR3 is 13 amino acids long. The germline CDR1 and CDR2 sequences are SSHAT and FNYEAQ (reference sequence).

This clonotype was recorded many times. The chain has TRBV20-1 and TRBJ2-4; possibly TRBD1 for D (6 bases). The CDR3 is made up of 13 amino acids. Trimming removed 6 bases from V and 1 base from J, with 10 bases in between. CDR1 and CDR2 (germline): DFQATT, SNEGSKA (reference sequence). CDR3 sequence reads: CSAVDRAKNIQYF. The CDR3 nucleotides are TGCAGTGCCGTCGACAGGGCCAAAAACATTCAGTACTTC.

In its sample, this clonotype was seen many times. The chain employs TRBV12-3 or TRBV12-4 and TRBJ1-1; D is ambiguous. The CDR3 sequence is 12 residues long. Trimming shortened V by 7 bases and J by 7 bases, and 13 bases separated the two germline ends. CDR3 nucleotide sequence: TGTGCCAGCAACCCCTCTCGAGATGAAGCTTTCTTT. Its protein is CASNPSRDEAFF.

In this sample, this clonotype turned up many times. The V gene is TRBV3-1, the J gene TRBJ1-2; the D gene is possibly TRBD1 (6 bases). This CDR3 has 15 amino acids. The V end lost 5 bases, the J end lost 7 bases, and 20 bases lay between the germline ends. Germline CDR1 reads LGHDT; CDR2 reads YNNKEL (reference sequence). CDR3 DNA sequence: TGTGCCAGCAGCTTCGATACAGGGTCCAGTCGTGGCTACACCTTC. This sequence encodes CASSFDTGSSRGYTF.